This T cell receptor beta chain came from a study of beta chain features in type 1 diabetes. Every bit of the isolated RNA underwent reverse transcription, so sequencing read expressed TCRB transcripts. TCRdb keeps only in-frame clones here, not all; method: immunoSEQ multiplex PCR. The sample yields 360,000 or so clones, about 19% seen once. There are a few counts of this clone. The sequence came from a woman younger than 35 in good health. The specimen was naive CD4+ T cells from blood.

The CDR3 sequence: CASRQLAGGADTQYF. In DNA form, the CDR3 reads TGTGCCAGCAGGCAACTAGCGGGAGGGGCAGATACGCAGTATTTT. The genes are TRBV6-6 and TRBJ2-3; 13 bases are a match to TRBD2. With 6 bases clipped from V and 4 bases from J, the junction kept 4 bases outside the gene matches. CDR3 size: 15 residues. Germline-derived CDR1 and CDR2 are MNHNY and SVGAGI (reference sequence).